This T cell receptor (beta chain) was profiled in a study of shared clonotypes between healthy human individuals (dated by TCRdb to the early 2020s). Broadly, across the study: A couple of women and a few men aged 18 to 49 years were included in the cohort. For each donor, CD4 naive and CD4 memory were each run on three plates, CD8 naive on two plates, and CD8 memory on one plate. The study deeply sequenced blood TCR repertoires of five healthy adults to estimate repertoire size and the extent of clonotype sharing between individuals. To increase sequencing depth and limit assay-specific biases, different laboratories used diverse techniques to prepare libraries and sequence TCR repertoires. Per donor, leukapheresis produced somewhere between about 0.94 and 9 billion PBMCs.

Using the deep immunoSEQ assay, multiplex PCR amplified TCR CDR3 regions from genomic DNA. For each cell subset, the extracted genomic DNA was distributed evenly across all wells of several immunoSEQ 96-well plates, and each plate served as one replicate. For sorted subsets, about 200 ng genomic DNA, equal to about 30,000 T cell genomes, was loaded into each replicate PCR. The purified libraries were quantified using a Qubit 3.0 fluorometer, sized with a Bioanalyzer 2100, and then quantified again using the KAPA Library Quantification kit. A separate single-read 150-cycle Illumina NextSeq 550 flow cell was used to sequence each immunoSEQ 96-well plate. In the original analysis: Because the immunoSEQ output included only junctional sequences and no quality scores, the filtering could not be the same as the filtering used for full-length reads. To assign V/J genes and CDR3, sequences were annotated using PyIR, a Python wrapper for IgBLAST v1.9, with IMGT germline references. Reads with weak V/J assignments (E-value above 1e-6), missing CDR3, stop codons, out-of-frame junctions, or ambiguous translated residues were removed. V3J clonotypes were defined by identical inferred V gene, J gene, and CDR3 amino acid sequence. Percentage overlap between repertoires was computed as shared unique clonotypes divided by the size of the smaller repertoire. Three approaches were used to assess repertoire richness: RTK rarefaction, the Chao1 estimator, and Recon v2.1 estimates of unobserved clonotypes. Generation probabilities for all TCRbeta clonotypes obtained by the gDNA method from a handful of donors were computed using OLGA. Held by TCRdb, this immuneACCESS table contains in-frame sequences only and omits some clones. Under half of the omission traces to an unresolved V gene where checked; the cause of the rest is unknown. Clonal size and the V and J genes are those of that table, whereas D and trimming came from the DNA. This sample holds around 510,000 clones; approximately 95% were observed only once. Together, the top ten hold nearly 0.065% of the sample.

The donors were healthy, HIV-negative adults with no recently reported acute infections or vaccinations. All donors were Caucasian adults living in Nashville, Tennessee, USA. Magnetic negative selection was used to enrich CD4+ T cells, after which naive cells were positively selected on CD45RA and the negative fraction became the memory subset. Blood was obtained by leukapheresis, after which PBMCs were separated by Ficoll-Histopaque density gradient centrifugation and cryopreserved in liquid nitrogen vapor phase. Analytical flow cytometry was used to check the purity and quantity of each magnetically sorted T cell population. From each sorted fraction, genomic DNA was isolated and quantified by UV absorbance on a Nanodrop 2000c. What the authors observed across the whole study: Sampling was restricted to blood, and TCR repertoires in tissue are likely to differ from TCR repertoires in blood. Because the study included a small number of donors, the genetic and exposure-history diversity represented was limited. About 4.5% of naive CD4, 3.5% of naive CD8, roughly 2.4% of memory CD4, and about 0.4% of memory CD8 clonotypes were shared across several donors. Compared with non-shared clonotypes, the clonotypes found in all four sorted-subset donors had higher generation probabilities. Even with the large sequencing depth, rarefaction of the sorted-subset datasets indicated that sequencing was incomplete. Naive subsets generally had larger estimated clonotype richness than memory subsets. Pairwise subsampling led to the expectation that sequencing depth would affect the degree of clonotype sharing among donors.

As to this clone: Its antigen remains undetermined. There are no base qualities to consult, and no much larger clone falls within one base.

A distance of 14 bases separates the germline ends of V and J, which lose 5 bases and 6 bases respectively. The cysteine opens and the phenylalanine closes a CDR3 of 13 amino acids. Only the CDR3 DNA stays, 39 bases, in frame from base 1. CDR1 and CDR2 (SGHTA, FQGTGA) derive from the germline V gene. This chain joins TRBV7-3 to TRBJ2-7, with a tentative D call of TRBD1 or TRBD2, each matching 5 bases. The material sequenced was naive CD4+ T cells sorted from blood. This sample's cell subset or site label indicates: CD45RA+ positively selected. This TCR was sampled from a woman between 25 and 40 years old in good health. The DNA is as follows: TGTGCCAGCAGCGGCGAAGGGACGTCCGAGCAGTACTTC. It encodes CASSGEGTSEQYF.